This T cell receptor (beta chain) was retrieved from a study of cytomegalovirus exposure and HLA in healthy donors. Background on the study: The 90 to 150 validation repertoires were produced on the same platform as the 700 or so repertoires of the first cohort. This was reported in a later analysis. Study-wide results and caveats: There were over 150 TCR beta chains listed as cytomegalovirus-associated. A subsequent analysis found that TCR clusters from the first cohort also tended to co-occur in the roughly 120 validation repertoires, with approximately 94% of cluster scores above 0. Some public TCRs appeared in many individuals, while most sequences were rare.

This clone appeared once. Its antigen is currently unknown. Other DNA sequences in this specimen translate into the identical CDR3. Here immunoSEQ multiplex PCR was the method, and the copy in TCRdb shows in-frame clones only, minus some. The sample consists of about 360,000 clones, roughly 85% of them appearing once. Sample: PBMCs. This TCR was recovered from a woman between 18 and 29 years old in good health and CMV-seronegative.

The CDR3 region has the DNA TGCGCCAGCAGCCTACACGGACAGGGCGCGAACACCGGGGAGCTGTTTTTT. Its protein product is CASSLHGQGANTGELFF. The chain has TRBV5-1 and TRBJ2-2; TRBD1 matches at 8 bases. The junction had 8 bases not matched to a gene; V was cut back by 4 bases and J by 0 bases. Germline V CDR1 and CDR2: SGHRS, YFSETQ. This CDR3 contains 17 residues.